This TCR beta chain was sequenced for a study of blood T cell repertoires in COVID-19. V dropped 3 bases and J dropped 6; count of bases not matched to a gene: 5. The CDR3 loop spans 15 amino acids. Germline V gene sequence: CDR1 SGHAT, CDR2 FQNNGV. Method: immunoSEQ multiplex PCR; TCRdb's copy keeps in-frame clones and lacks some. The data hold about 320,000 clones, with 90% observed a single time. The source material was PBMCs or T cells enriched from blood (not recorded which). The source is a man aged 55-75 years who had recovered from COVID-19. The chain is built from TRBV11-2 and TRBJ2-6; TRBD1 agrees at 7 bases. The CDR3 DNA reads as TGTGCCAGCAGCTTGTACAGGGGAGAGGCCAACGTCCTGACTTTC. This codes for CASSLYRGEANVLTF.